These 18 T cell receptor beta chains were all obtained from the same sample, sequenced in a study of a mutant IDH1 vaccine in newly diagnosed glioma. Time point specified: baseline, week 1 (first vaccination visit). Treatment: pre-vaccination baseline after standard-of-care therapy. Clones were read by immunoSEQ multiplex PCR, and TCRdb kept only the in-frame ones, dropping some. The data show tens of thousands of clones, 86% seen once. This specimen consisted of PBMCs, obtained from a glioma patient treated with radiotherapy, temozolomide or both. The receptors were sampled from a man between 35 and 55 years old with glioma.

The chain links TRBV19 to TRBJ1-2, with unresolved D. In germline, CDR1 is LNHDA, CDR2 SQIVND (reference sequence). Trimming removed 5 bases from V and 4 bases from J, with 11 bases in between. The CDR3 contains 13 residues. The CDR3 DNA is TGTGCCAGTAGTTCAGGAAGCATCTATGGCTACACCTTC. Its translation is CASSSGSIYGYTF.

Written as DNA, the CDR3 is TGTGCCAGCAGCGAAACTAGCGGGGGTATAAATGAGCAGTTCTTC. This encodes CASSETSGGINEQFF. The rearrangement uses TRBV9 and TRBJ2-1; 11 nucleotides match TRBD2. This CDR3 is 15 amino acids long. Germline assignment: CDR1 SGDLS and CDR2 YYNGEE. Germline trimming cut 3 bases from V and 7 bases from J; bases unmatched to any gene: 6.

CDR3 nucleotide sequence: TGTGCCAGCGGTAGCCCTCCGTCCTACGAGCAGTACTTC. Amino acids: CASGSPPSYEQYF. The gene calls are TRBV2 and TRBJ2-7; D is ambiguous. CDR1 and CDR2 (germline): SNHLY, FYNNEI. The CDR3 loop spans 13 amino acids. The ends were cut back, 8 bases at V and 1 base at J, with 12 bases in the middle.

There are a few counts of this clone. J is TRBJ2-1 and V is TRBV9, with 9 bases that match TRBD2. Germline V gene sequence: CDR1 SGDLS, CDR2 YYNGEE. V shed 4 bases, J shed 9 bases, and the junction held 20 bases outside the gene matches. The CDR3 is made up of 18 amino acids. The CDR3 DNA reads as TGTGCCAGCAGCAAAGCGGGGGCTAGCGGGAAATTTAATTCTGAGCAGTTCTTC. Its protein is CASSKAGASGKFNSEQFF.

This chain uses TRBV5-1 with TRBJ1-2; D is unresolved. The germline V gene encodes CDR1 SGHRS and CDR2 YFSETQ. V lost 1 base to trimming and J lost 2 bases, with 6 bases between them. This CDR3 spans 13 amino acids. The CDR3 protein is CASSLPDNYGYTF. As DNA, the CDR3 is TGCGCCAGCAGCTTGCCTGACAACTATGGCTACACCTTC.

The chain combines TRBV18 with TRBJ2-3; 7 bases map to TRBD2. Trimming cost V 2 bases and J 3 bases; bases outside gene matches: 5. Germline-derived CDR1 and CDR2 are KGHSH and LQKENI. The CDR3 totals 15 residues. The CDR3 nucleotides read TGTGCCAGCTCACCAGCGGGAGATGGAACAGATACGCAGTATTTT. It translates to CASSPAGDGTDTQYF.

The V and J genes are TRBV9 and TRBJ2-5; TRBD1 matches at 8 bases. This CDR3 comprises 14 residues. V shed 2 bases, J shed 6 bases, and the junction held 6 bases outside the gene matches. CDR1 is SGDLS and CDR2 is YYNGEE in the germline V gene. The CDR3 bases are TGTGCCAGCAGCGTCGAGACAGGGGTGAAGACCCAGTACTTC. Residues: CASSVETGVKTQYF.

This sequence joins TRBV19 and TRBJ2-7; the match to TRBD1 covers 9 bases. This CDR3 contains 15 residues. Per germline, CDR1 LNHDA and CDR2 SQIVND (reference sequence). V was pared by 7 bases and J by 4 bases, with 11 bases of the junction left unmatched. CDR3 DNA sequence: TGTGCCAGTACCCGTGGGGACAGGGTAGGTTACGAGCAGTACTTC. This sequence encodes CASTRGDRVGYEQYF.

The gene calls are TRBV6-6 and TRBJ1-5; TRBD1 aligns across 7 bases. J gave up 6 bases and V 7 bases, and 12 bases lay outside the gene matches. There are 15 residues in the CDR3. Germline-derived CDR1 and CDR2 are MNHNY and SVGAGI (reference sequence). CDR3 DNA sequence: TGTGCCAGCACCCGGACAGGCGGAGTTAGTCAGCCCCAGCATTTT. Its protein product is CASTRTGGVSQPQHF.

This clone was detected only once. The gene calls are TRBV10-3 and TRBJ2-2; no firm D call. The CDR3 loop spans 11 amino acids. V shed 8 bases and J shed 1 base, with 2 bases lying between them. The germline CDR1 and CDR2 sequences are ENHRY and SYGVKD. The CDR3 here is CAILNTGELFF. In nucleotides, the CDR3 is TGTGCCATCCTGAACACCGGGGAGCTGTTTTTT.

By its share, this clone is large. This sequence joins TRBV4-1 and TRBJ1-1; D is possibly TRBD1 (6 bases). CDR1 is MGHRA and CDR2 is YSYEKL in the germline V gene. V was shortened by 1 base and J by 4 bases, with 13 bases between the two germline ends. The CDR3 totals 15 residues. The CDR3 nucleotides are TGCGCCAGCAGCCAAGCCCCACAGGGCCGCACTGAAGCTTTCTTT. Residues: CASSQAPQGRTEAFF.

The chain carries TRBV7-9 and TRBJ2-3, with a possible D match to TRBD2 (6 bases). CDR3 length: 13 amino acids. Trimming cost V 7 bases and J 1 base, with 9 bases left between them. Germline CDR1 reads SEHNR; CDR2 reads FQNEAQ (reference sequence). CDR3 DNA sequence: TGTGCCAGCATGAGACTAGGCACAGATACGCAGTATTTT. Its translation: CASMRLGTDTQYF. The variable domain in full, completed from reference TRBV7-9 and TRBJ2-3, reads DTGVSQNPRHKITKRGQNVTFRCDPISEHNRLYWYRQTLGQGPEFLTYFQNEAQLEKSRLLSDRFSAERPKGSFSTLEIQRTEQGDSAMYLCASMRLGTDTQYFGPGTRLTVL.

This chain uses TRBV28 with TRBJ2-5; no clear D gene. The CDR3 has 16 residues. The ends were cut back, 6 bases at V and 3 bases at J, with 20 bases in the middle. Germline lookup yields CDR1 MDHEN and CDR2 SYDVKM. The DNA for the CDR3 is TGTGCCAGCAGGCCTCACGTGGCAGCCTCCAAAGAGACCCAGTACTTC. Its translation: CASRPHVAASKETQYF.

V is TRBV6-5 and J is TRBJ2-1; the match to TRBD2 covers 10 bases. V trimming: 2 bases; J trimming: 16 bases; junction bases outside the gene matches: 14. CDR1 is MNHEY and CDR2 is SVGAGI in the germline V gene. The CDR3 length is 15 residues. The CDR3: CASSYLGTSERALFF. The CDR3 DNA follows: TGTGCCAGCAGTTACCTGGGGACTAGCGAGCGAGCTCTCTTCTTC.

The V call is TRBV6-6, the J call TRBJ2-1; no clear D gene. The CDR3 contains 14 residues. Germline V lookup: CDR1 MNHNY, CDR2 SVGAGI (reference sequence). Trimming shortened V by 4 bases and J by 6 bases, and 13 bases separated the two germline ends. CDR3 DNA sequence: TGTGCCAGCAGTTTGGTCCAGCAATCCAATGAGCAGTTCTTC. Residues: CASSLVQQSNEQFF.

The chain couples TRBV18 to TRBJ2-7; 9 bases align to TRBD1. The V gene's germline CDR1 is KGHSH and CDR2 LQKENI. The CDR3 runs 16 residues. The V segment lost 8 bases and the J segment 4 bases; nucleotides outside the gene matches: 15. CDR3 region: CASAPGQGVLRYEQYF. CDR3 DNA: TGTGCCAGCGCGCCGGGACAGGGTGTTCTCCGATACGAGCAGTACTTC.

This clone was counted once. CDR3 in DNA: TGCAGCGTTCCCGGGACAGGGCTCTACGAGCAGTACTTC. This translates into CSVPGTGLYEQYF. J is TRBJ2-7 and V is TRBV29-1; 9 bases fit TRBD1. This CDR3 comprises 13 residues. V dropped 5 bases and J dropped 3; count of bases not matched to a gene: 5. CDR1 is SQVTM and CDR2 is ANQGSEA in the germline V gene.

The genes are TRBV5-5 and TRBJ2-2; TRBD2 is a possible D gene (7 bases). Per the germline V gene, CDR1 is SGHKS and CDR2 is YYEKEE (reference sequence). The CDR3 contains 15 residues. V lost 3 bases to trimming and J lost 6 bases, with 15 bases between them. CDR3 residues: CASSYRGAAPGELFF. The CDR3 nucleotides read TGTGCCAGCAGCTATCGGGGGGCGGCCCCCGGGGAGCTGTTTTTT.